This T cell receptor beta chain was captured in a study of technical replicates of blood from several donors. The germline CDR1 and CDR2 sequences are KGHSH and LQKENI. The CDR3 contains 14 residues. V gave up 2 bases and J gave up 8 bases, with 15 bases separating them. Method: immunoSEQ multiplex PCR; TCRdb's copy keeps in-frame clones and lacks some. The table records about 94,000 clones, approximately 96% of them present only once. This clone has just one count. The sample comprised T cells isolated from PBMCs. J is TRBJ1-2 and V is TRBV18, with a tentative D call TRBD1 (5 bases). The sequence was obtained from a human donor in good health. The CDR3 DNA sequence: TGTGCCAGCTCACCAAACAAGGACAACCCCGGCTACACCTTC. Its translation: CASSPNKDNPGYTF.